Detailed here is one TCR beta chain. The CDR3 loop spans 19 amino acids. Germline-derived CDR1 and CDR2 are DFQATT and SNEGSKA (reference sequence). Trimming cost V 5 bases and J 3 bases; bases outside gene matches: 19. Rearranged V-D-J TRB sequences were amplified with a mixed TRB-A/B primer pool. TCRdb re-derived calls from the multiplex PCR reads in MiXCR, one entry per CDR3 protein. The sample lists approximately 6,300 distinct CDR3 sequences; under 40% were seen once. These data originate in a study of T cell repertoires in aging, cancer and after chemotherapy. Peripheral blood genomic DNA, not sorted cells or RNA, was the template.

The chain uses TRBV20-1 and TRBJ2-5, with 12 bases that match TRBD2. The receptor was derived from a human donor with a blood cancer. Material for sequencing was blood. CDR3: CSAHDGMTSGSVLEETQYF. As DNA, the CDR3 is TGCAGTGCTCACGATGGGATGACTAGCGGGAGTGTCCTCGAAGAGACCCAGTACTTC.